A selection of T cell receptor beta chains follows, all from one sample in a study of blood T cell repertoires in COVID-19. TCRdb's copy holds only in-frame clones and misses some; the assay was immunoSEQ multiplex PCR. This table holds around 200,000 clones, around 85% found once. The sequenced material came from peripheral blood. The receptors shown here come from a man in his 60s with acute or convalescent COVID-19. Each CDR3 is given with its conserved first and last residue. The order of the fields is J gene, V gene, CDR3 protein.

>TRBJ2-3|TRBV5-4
CASSLPSSGRTTDTQYF
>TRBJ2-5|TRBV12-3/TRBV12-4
CATGVGQETQYF
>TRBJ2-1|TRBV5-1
CASSWGGLGNEQFF
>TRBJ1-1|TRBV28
CASSLDRYTEAFF
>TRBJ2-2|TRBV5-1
CASSLSGTSGRITGELFF
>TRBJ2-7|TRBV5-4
CASSPRTSGSRAYEQYF
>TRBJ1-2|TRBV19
CASSTTSGVGGYTF
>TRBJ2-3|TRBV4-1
CASSQGGLGADTQYF
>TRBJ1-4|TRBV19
CASKSQGRTLDEKLFF
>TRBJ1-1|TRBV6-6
CASSYERLATEAFF
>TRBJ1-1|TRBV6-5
CASIGLLNTEAFF